The T cell receptor (beta chain) under discussion was sequenced for a study of lymphopenia after photon versus proton radiotherapy. Some clones are missing from TCRdb's copy, which holds only in-frame ones; the method was immunoSEQ multiplex PCR. This table holds about 68,000 clones, just over 90% found once. This clone appeared once. V was clipped by 4 bases and J by 4 bases; unmatched bases: 12. The germline gives CDR1 SGHDN, CDR2 FVKESK. This CDR3 has 18 residues. The TCR sequence derives from a woman in her 70s with pancreatic cancer. The J gene is TRBJ2-1, the V gene TRBV14; the match to TRBD2 covers 11 bases. The specimen was peripheral blood, collected from a patient treated with photon-based radiotherapy. The CDR3 DNA follows: TGTGCCAGCAGCCCAACGATAGCGGGAGGGCAGGTTTACAATGAGCAGTTCTTC. This translates into CASSPTIAGGQVYNEQFF.